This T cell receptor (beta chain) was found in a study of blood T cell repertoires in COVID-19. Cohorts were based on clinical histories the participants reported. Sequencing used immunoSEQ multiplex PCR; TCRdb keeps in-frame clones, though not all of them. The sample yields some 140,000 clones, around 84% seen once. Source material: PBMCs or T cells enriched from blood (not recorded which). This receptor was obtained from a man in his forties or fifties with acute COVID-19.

The CDR3 is CAWELNYGYTF. CDR3 sequence (DNA): TGTGCCTGGGAGCTAAACTATGGCTACACCTTC. This chain connects TRBV30 to TRBJ1-2, with no clear D. The CDR3 is 11 residues long. Germline V gene sequence: CDR1 GTSNPN, CDR2 SVGIG (reference sequence). Trimming removed 5 bases at V and 2 bases at J, with 6 bases between.